The text below deals with one T cell receptor (beta chain). As yet, its antigen is unknown. The data belong to a study of early T cells in non-severe SARS-CoV-2 infection. Overall study: Sequenced material consisted of bulk RNA (from unsorted whole blood), and chains were unpaired. General study findings and limits: Anti-spike CD8 responses were favored in VDJdb matching, and private and CD4 specificities were missed.

TCRdb re-analysed the 5' RACE reads in MiXCR, keeping a single row per CDR3 protein. Found here are more than 65,000 distinct CDR3 sequences, roughly an eighth of them singletons; the top ten hold 5.2%. Trimming shortened V by 5 bases and J by 2 bases, and 16 bases separated the two germline ends. Looked up from germline, CDR1 is SGHVS and CDR2 is FNYEAQ. The CDR3 runs 15 residues. The rearrangement links TRBV7-6 to TRBJ2-7, with D uncertain. The sequence was obtained from an adult who was a healthcare worker with PCR-confirmed SARS-CoV-2 infection or an uninfected control (not recorded which). The source material was whole blood. The CDR3 bases are TGTGCCAGCAGCAAAACCGGGCCATCCACCTACGAGCAGTACTTC. Translating it yields CASSKTGPSTYEQYF.